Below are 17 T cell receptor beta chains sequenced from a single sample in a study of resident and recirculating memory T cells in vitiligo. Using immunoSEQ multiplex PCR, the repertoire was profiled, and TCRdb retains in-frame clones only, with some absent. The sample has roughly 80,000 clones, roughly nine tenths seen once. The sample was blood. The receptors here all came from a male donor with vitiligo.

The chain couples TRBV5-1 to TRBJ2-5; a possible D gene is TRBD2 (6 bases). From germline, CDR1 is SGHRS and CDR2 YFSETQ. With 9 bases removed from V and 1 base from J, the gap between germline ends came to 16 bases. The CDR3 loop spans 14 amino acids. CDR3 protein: CATYRDSPQETQYF. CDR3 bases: TGCGCCACATACCGGGACTCCCCCCAAGAGACCCAGTACTTC.

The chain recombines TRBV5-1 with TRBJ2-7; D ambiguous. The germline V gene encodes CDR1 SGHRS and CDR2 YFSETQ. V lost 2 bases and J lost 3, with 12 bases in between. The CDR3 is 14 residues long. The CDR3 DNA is TGCGCCAGCAGCTTAGGCCTAGGTCTCTACGAGCAGTACTTC. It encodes CASSLGLGLYEQYF.

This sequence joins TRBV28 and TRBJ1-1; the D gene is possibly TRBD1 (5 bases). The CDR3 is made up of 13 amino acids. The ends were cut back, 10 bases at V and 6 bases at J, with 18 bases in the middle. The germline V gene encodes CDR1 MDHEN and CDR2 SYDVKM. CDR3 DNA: TGTGCCACCTTCAGACCCTCCAGGGCTGAAGCTTTCTTT. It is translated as CATFRPSRAEAFF.

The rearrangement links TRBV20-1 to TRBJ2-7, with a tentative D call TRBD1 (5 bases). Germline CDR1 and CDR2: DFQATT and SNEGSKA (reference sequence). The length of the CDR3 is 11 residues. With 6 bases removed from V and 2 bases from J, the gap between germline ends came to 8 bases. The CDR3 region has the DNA TGCAGTGCCCGGACACCCTACGAGCAGTACTTC. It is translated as CSARTPYEQYF.

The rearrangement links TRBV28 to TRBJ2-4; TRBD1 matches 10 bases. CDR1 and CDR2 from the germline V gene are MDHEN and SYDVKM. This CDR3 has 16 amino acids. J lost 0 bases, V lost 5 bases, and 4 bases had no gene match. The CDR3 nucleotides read TGTGCCAGCAGTCGACAGGGGGCAATAGCCAAAAACATTCAGTACTTC. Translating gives CASSRQGAIAKNIQYF.

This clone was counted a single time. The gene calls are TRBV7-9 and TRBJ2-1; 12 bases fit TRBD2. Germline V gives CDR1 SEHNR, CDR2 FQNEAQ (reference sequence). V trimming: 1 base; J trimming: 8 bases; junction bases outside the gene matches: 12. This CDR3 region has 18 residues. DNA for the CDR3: TGTGCCAGCAGCTTAGTAACAACGGCTAGCGGGAGGGATGATGAGCAGTTCTTC. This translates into CASSLVTTASGRDDEQFF.

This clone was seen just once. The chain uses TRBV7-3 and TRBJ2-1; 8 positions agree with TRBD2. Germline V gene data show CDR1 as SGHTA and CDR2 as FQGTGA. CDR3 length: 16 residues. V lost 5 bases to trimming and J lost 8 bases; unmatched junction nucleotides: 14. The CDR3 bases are TGTGCCAGCAGCCCCTCCCCCGGGACTAGGGACCATGAGCAGTTCTTC. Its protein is CASSPSPGTRDHEQFF.

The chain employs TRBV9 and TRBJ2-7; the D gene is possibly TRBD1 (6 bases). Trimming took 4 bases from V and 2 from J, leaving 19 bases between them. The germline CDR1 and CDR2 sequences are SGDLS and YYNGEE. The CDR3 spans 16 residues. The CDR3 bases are TGTGCCAGCAGCCCCGACACGGGACACCTCACCTACGAGCAGTACTTC. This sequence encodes CASSPDTGHLTYEQYF.

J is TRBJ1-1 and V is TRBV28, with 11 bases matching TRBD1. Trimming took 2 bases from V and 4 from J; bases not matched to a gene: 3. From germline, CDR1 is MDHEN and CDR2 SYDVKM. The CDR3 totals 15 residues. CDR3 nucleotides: TGTGCCAGCAGTTTACCAGGGACAGGGGGCACTGAAGCTTTCTTT. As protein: CASSLPGTGGTEAFF.

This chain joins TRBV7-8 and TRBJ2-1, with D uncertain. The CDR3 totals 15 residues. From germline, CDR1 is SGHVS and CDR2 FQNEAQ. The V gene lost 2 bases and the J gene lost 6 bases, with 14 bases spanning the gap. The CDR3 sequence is CASSLLGGSFNEQFF. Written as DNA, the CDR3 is TGTGCCAGCAGCTTACTTGGCGGCTCTTTCAATGAGCAGTTCTTC.

Here the CDR3 reads CARGQGQEQYF. The CDR3 DNA is TGTGCCAGAGGACAGGGTCAGGAGCAGTACTTC. The chain carries TRBV28 and TRBJ2-7; the match to TRBD1 covers 8 bases. This CDR3 region has 11 residues. Germline CDR1 MDHEN, CDR2 SYDVKM. Trimming took 9 bases from V and 7 from J; bases not matched to a gene: 5.

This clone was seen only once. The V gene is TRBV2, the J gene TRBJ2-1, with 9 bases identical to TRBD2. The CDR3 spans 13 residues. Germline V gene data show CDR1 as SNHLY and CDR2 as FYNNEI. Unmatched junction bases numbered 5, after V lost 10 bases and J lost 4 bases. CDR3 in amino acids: CATPAGGYNEQFF. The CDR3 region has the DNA TGTGCCACACCGGCGGGAGGGTACAATGAGCAGTTCTTC.

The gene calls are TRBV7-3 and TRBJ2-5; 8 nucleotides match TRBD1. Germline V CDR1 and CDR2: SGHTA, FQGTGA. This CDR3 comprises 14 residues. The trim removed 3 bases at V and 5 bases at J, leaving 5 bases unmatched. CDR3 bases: TGTGCCAGCAGCTTTTCAGGGGGCCGGGAGACCCAGTACTTC. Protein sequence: CASSFSGGRETQYF.

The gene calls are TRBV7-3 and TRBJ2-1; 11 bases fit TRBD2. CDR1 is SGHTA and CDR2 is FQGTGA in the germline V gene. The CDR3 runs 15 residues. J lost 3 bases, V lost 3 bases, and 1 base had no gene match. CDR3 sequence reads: CASSFGLAGYNEQFF. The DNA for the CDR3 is TGTGCCAGCAGCTTCGGACTAGCGGGCTACAATGAGCAGTTCTTC.

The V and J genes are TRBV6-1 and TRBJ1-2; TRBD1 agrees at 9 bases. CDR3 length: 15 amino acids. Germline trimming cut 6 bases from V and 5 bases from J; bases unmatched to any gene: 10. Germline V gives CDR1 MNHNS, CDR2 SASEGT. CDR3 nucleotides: TGTGCCAGCAGGGACAGGGGAGGCCATCGATATGGCTACACCTTC. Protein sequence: CASRDRGGHRYGYTF.

CDR3 loop: CASRTGGLYGYTF. The CDR3 bases are TGTGCCAGCAGGACAGGGGGCCTTTATGGCTACACCTTC. The chain is built from TRBV6-1 and TRBJ1-2; the match to TRBD1 covers 10 bases. In germline, CDR1 is MNHNS, CDR2 SASEGT. The CDR3 sequence is 13 residues long. The V gene end was trimmed by 6 bases and the J gene end by 5 bases; junction bases not matched to a gene: 3.

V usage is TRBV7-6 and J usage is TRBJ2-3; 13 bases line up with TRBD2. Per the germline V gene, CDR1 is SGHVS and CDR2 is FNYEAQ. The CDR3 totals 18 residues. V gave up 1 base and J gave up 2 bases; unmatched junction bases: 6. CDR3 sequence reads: CASSLESTSGGDTDTQYF. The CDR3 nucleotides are TGTGCCAGCAGCTTAGAGTCTACTAGCGGGGGGGACACAGATACGCAGTATTTT. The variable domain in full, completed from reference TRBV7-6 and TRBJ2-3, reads GAGVSQSPRYKVTKRGQDVALRCDPISGHVSLYWYRQALGQGPEFLTYFNYEAQQDKSGLPNDRFSAERPEGSISTLTIQRTEQRDSAMYRCASSLESTSGGDTDTQYFGPGTRLTVL.